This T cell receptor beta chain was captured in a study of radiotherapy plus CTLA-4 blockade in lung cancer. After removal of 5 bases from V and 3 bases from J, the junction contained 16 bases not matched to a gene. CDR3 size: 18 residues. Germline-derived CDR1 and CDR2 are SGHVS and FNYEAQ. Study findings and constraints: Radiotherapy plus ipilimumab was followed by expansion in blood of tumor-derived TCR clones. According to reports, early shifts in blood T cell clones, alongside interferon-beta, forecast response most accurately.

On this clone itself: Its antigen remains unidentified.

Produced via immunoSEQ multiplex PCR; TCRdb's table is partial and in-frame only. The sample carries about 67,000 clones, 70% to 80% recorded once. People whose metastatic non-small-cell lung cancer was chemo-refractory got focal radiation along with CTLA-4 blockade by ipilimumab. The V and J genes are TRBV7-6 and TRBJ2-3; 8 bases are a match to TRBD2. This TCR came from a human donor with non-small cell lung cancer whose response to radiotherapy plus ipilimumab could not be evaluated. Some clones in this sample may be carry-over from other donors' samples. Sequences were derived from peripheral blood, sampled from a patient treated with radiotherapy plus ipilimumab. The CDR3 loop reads CASSVDRGASGSTDTQYF. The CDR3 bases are TGTGCCAGCAGCGTCGATCGGGGCGCTAGCGGGTCGACAGATACGCAGTATTTT.